This T cell receptor (beta chain) was obtained from a study of T cell changes during pregnancy in multiple sclerosis. TCRdb's copy holds only in-frame clones and misses some; the assay was immunoSEQ multiplex PCR. The sample lists around 74,000 clones, 80% to 90% seen once, with 3.3% in the top ten. This clone was recorded a few times. This clonotype was sampled from a female donor with multiple sclerosis, enrolled in a pregnancy study. Material: peripheral blood, obtained before pregnancy.

The CDR3 sequence: CASSPGQGSNEKLFF. The CDR3, as DNA: TGTGCCAGCAGCCCGGGACAGGGATCTAATGAAAAACTGTTTTTT. V and J are TRBV11-2 and TRBJ1-4; 9 positions agree with TRBD1. V lost 5 bases, J lost 3 bases, and 4 bases stayed unmatched. CDR1 and CDR2 from the germline V gene are SGHAT and FQNNGV. The CDR3 contains 15 residues.